This passage covers 27 T cell receptor beta chains from one sample sequenced in a study of blood T cell repertoires in COVID-19. Profiling relied on immunoSEQ multiplex PCR, and the TCRdb table lists in-frame clones only, not all of them. The data show about 100,000 clones, with about 89% seen just once and roughly 0.97% held by the top ten. Sequenced: peripheral blood. These receptors all come from a man aged 55 to 70 with acute or convalescent COVID-19.

The chain recombines TRBV29-1 with TRBJ1-2, with unresolved D. Germline V lookup: CDR1 SQVTM, CDR2 ANQGSEA. V lost 2 bases to trimming and J lost 4 bases, with 8 bases between them. The CDR3 consists of 12 residues. CDR3 region: CSVEIGAYGYTF. The CDR3 region has the DNA TGCAGCGTTGAAATCGGAGCCTATGGCTACACCTTC.

V is TRBV3-1 (or the pseudogene TRBV3-2) and J is TRBJ2-3, with D possibly being TRBD2 (6 bases). The CDR3 loop spans 18 amino acids. Trimming cost V 1 base and J 3 bases, with 20 bases left between them. Germline lookup yields CDR1 LGHDT and CDR2 YNNKEL (reference sequence). CDR3 nucleotides: TGTGCCAGCAGCCAAGGACCTGTGGGGGGAGCCGTGACAGATACGCAGTATTTT. This sequence encodes CASSQGPVGGAVTDTQYF.

CDR3 loop: CAWRAVGSSYNSPLHF. The CDR3 DNA reads TGTGCCTGGAGGGCGGTTGGGAGCTCCTATAATTCACCCCTCCACTTT. The chain recombines TRBV30 with TRBJ1-6; D unresolved. The CDR3 totals 16 residues. CDR1 is GTSNPN and CDR2 is SVGIG in the germline V gene (reference sequence). The ends were cut back, 3 bases at V and 0 bases at J, with 12 bases in the middle.

V and J are TRBV19 and TRBJ2-5; D uncertain. Trimming cost V 4 bases and J 0 bases, with 6 bases left between them. This CDR3 contains 13 residues. Per germline, CDR1 LNHDA and CDR2 SQIVND (reference sequence). CDR3: CASSRANQETQYF. The CDR3 region has the DNA TGTGCCAGTAGTAGGGCAAACCAAGAGACCCAGTACTTC.

The chain couples TRBV7-6 to TRBJ1-3; 10 positions match TRBD1. This CDR3 comprises 16 residues. The J segment lost 2 bases and the V segment lost 2 bases, leaving 3 bases of the junction unmatched. Germline V gives CDR1 SGHVS, CDR2 FNYEAQ. CDR3 residues: CASSLSDRGAGNTIYF. In nucleotides, the CDR3 is TGTGCCAGCAGCTTATCGGACAGGGGGGCTGGAAACACCATATATTTT.

This chain joins TRBV28 and TRBJ1-1; the match to TRBD1 covers 8 bases. The germline V gene has CDR1 MDHEN and CDR2 SYDVKM. The trim removed 6 bases at V and 1 base at J, leaving 4 bases unmatched. The CDR3 extends over 14 amino acids. Here the CDR3 reads CASRKTGENTEAFF. The DNA for the CDR3 is TGTGCCAGCAGAAAGACAGGGGAGAACACTGAAGCTTTCTTT.

This chain links TRBV29-1 with TRBJ1-2, with 7 bases identical to TRBD1. Germline V gene lookup returns CDR1 SQVTM and CDR2 ANQGSEA. V was clipped by 6 bases and J by 7 bases; unmatched bases: 5. CDR3 length: 11 amino acids. CDR3 sequence reads: CSVQGVGGYTF. The CDR3 DNA is TGCAGCGTCCAGGGGGTTGGTGGCTACACCTTC.

V usage is TRBV15 and J usage is TRBJ1-1; perhaps TRBD1 as D (5 bases). V was clipped by 2 bases and J by 4 bases, with 14 bases between them. CDR1 and CDR2 (germline): LNHNV, YYDKDF (reference sequence). CDR3 length: 15 residues. Written as DNA, the CDR3 is TGTGCCACCAGCAGACTTAAACAGGTAACCACTGAAGCTTTCTTT. It translates to CATSRLKQVTTEAFF.

The chain links TRBV9 to TRBJ1-2; perhaps TRBD1 as D (6 bases). The V end lost 2 bases, the J end lost 4 bases, and 18 bases lay between the germline ends. Germline assignment: CDR1 SGDLS and CDR2 YYNGEE. This CDR3 contains 16 residues. The CDR3 loop is CASSVSTTGTTYGYTF. CDR3 nucleotides: TGTGCCAGCAGCGTGTCTACCACCGGGACAACCTATGGCTACACCTTC.

The chain couples TRBV9 to TRBJ2-1, with D possibly matching TRBD2 (6 bases). The germline gives CDR1 SGDLS, CDR2 YYNGEE. Trimming stripped 2 bases from V and 8 bases from J, with 17 bases between. The length of the CDR3 is 15 residues. The CDR3 DNA follows: TGTGCCAGCAGCGTGGGGGACGGGAGCCGGTATGAGCAGTTCTTC. This codes for CASSVGDGSRYEQFF. The whole variable domain, filled in from reference TRBV9 and TRBJ2-1, reads DSGVTQTPKHLITATGQRVTLRCSPRSGDLSVYWYQQSLDQGLQFLIQYYNGEERAKGNILERFSAQQFPDLHSELNLSSLELGDSALYFCASSVGDGSRYEQFFGPGTRLTVL.

This clone was picked up one time. The chain carries TRBV19 and TRBJ1-1, with D possibly being TRBD1 (5 bases). The CDR3 length is 13 residues. Trimming stripped 5 bases from V and 11 bases from J, with 18 bases between. The germline CDR1 and CDR2 sequences are LNHDA and SQIVND (reference sequence). The CDR3 sequence is CASSGRRGLYAFF. The CDR3 DNA reads as TGTGCCAGTAGTGGCCGACGGGGGTTGTATGCTTTCTTT.

The chain recombines TRBV6-5 with TRBJ2-7; TRBD1 agrees at 8 bases. In germline, CDR1 is MNHEY, CDR2 SVGAGI. The CDR3 is 14 amino acids. The ends lost 5 bases at V and 6 bases at J; junction bases unmatched: 9. CDR3 protein: CASSRSQGAGEQYV. The CDR3 DNA is TGTGCCAGCAGTCGAAGTCAGGGGGCTGGCGAGCAGTACGTC.

For the CDR3, the DNA is TGTGCCACCAGCAGAGCCGGGACAGGGGTTGGCGTTTATGGCTACACCTTC. Its protein is CATSRAGTGVGVYGYTF. V is TRBV15 and J is TRBJ1-2; 10 bases line up with TRBD1. The germline V gene encodes CDR1 LNHNV and CDR2 YYDKDF (reference sequence). CDR3 length: 17 amino acids. The ends lost 1 base at V and 5 bases at J; junction bases unmatched: 10.

In its sample, this clone was seen once. The rearrangement links TRBV30 to TRBJ1-3; the D is unclear. Trimming took 0 bases from V and 0 from J, leaving 9 bases between them. The CDR3 loop spans 15 amino acids. Germline CDR1 reads GTSNPN; CDR2 reads SVGIG (reference sequence). In DNA, the CDR3 is TGTGCCTGGAGTGTAGGGAGTCTCTCTGGAAACACCATATATTTT. It is translated as CAWSVGSLSGNTIYF.

This chain links TRBV3-1 (or the pseudogene TRBV3-2) with TRBJ2-3, with TRBD2 matching 12 bases. Germline V gene sequence: CDR1 LGHDT, CDR2 YNNKEL (reference sequence). This CDR3 is built from 15 residues. V lost 3 bases and J lost 3; bases outside the gene matches: 1. The CDR3 protein is CASSQTSGSTDTQYF. CDR3 in DNA: TGTGCCAGCAGCCAGACTAGCGGGAGTACAGATACGCAGTATTTT.

The chain links TRBV30 to TRBJ2-1, with 12 bases that match TRBD2. Germline assignment: CDR1 GTSNPN and CDR2 SVGIG (reference sequence). This CDR3 comprises 15 residues. V lost 1 base, J lost 6 bases, and 4 bases stayed unmatched. CDR3: CAWSGGLAGFNEQFF. CDR3 nucleotide sequence: TGTGCCTGGAGTGGGGGACTAGCGGGCTTCAATGAGCAGTTCTTC.

The table lists this clone with a count of one. This chain connects TRBV27 to TRBJ1-5; 8 nucleotides align to TRBD1. V shed 6 bases, J shed 5 bases, and the junction held 6 bases outside the gene matches. The CDR3 loop spans 14 amino acids. The germline CDR1 and CDR2 sequences are MNHEY and SMNVEV (reference sequence). CDR3 sequence (DNA): TGTGCCAGCAGCCGTGACAGGGGTGATCAGCCCCAGCATTTT. It is translated as CASSRDRGDQPQHF.

The chain is built from TRBV30 and TRBJ1-2; TRBD1 agrees at 7 bases. Trimming took 7 bases from V and 4 from J; bases not matched to a gene: 0. CDR1 is GTSNPN and CDR2 is SVGIG in the germline V gene (reference sequence). CDR3 length equals 10 residues. The CDR3 region has the DNA TGTGCCTACAGGGGCTATGGCTACACCTTC. It yields the protein CAYRGYGYTF.

There are a few counts of this clone. V gene TRBV18 combines with J gene TRBJ2-1, with 10 bases fitting TRBD2. CDR3 length: 21 amino acids. The junction had 21 bases not matched to a gene; V was cut back by 4 bases and J by 3 bases. Germline V CDR1 and CDR2: KGHSH, LQKENI. The CDR3 DNA reads TGTGCCAGCTCACAAACCCTCCGGGGGGCGCCTAGCGGGAGCTTCTACAATGAGCAGTTCTTC. As protein: CASSQTLRGAPSGSFYNEQFF.

This sequence joins TRBV24-1 and TRBJ1-2; D possibly corresponds to TRBD1 (6 bases). Germline assignment: CDR1 KGHDR and CDR2 SFDVKD. The CDR3 consists of 16 residues. V dropped 0 bases and J dropped 3 bases, with 13 bases sitting between them. In DNA, the CDR3 is TGTGCCACCAGTGATTTGTACAGGGAAGGCGACTATGGCTACACCTTC. Protein sequence: CATSDLYREGDYGYTF.

The gene calls are TRBV7-9 and TRBJ2-5; D is possibly TRBD2 (6 bases). CDR1 SEHNR and CDR2 FQNEAQ come from the germline V gene (reference sequence). The germline V and J ends were trimmed by 4 bases and 6 bases, with 21 bases remaining between them. The CDR3 spans 16 residues. CDR3 amino acids: CASSSSGTAVEKTQYF. DNA for the CDR3: TGTGCCAGCAGCTCCTCAGGGACTGCCGTTGAGAAGACCCAGTACTTC.

V usage is TRBV7-2 and J usage is TRBJ2-1; D uncertain. The CDR3 spans 12 residues. Trimming shortened V by 4 bases and J by 3 bases, and 4 bases separated the two germline ends. The germline V gene has CDR1 SGHTA and CDR2 FQGNSA. CDR3 in amino acids: CASSYSYNEQFF. In DNA form, the CDR3 reads TGTGCCAGCAGCTACAGCTACAATGAGCAGTTCTTC.

This chain uses TRBV7-9 with TRBJ2-1; the match to TRBD2 covers 9 bases. The germline V gene has CDR1 SEHNR and CDR2 FQNEAQ (reference sequence). The CDR3 sequence is 14 residues long. V was pared by 2 bases and J by 6 bases, with 2 bases of the junction left unmatched. CDR3 DNA sequence: TGTGCCAGCAGCTTATTACTAGCGGGCAATGAGCAGTTCTTC. It codes for CASSLLLAGNEQFF. Together with reference TRBV7-9 and TRBJ2-1, the CDR3 gives the full variable domain: DTGVSQNPRHKITKRGQNVTFRCDPISEHNRLYWYRQTLGQGPEFLTYFQNEAQLEKSRLLSDRFSAERPKGSFSTLEIQRTEQGDSAMYLCASSLLLAGNEQFFGPGTRLTVL.

The chain carries TRBV7-9 and TRBJ1-2; possible D gene TRBD1, 5 bases. Germline CDR1 and CDR2: SEHNR and FQNEAQ (reference sequence). CDR3 length: 16 residues. Trimming pared 2 bases from V and 0 bases from J, leaving 13 bases between. CDR3 DNA: TGTGCCAGCAGCTTATGGGTGGGGACTTCTAACTATGGCTACACCTTC. Its translation is CASSLWVGTSNYGYTF.

V gene TRBV28 combines with J gene TRBJ2-7; 7 bases match TRBD1. With 3 bases clipped from V and 1 base from J, the junction kept 6 bases outside the gene matches. The germline gives CDR1 MDHEN, CDR2 SYDVKM. The CDR3 loop spans 15 amino acids. The CDR3 nucleotides read TGTGCCAGCAGTTTTAAAGGACAGGTTTCCTACGAGCAGTACTTC. Its translation: CASSFKGQVSYEQYF.

This chain links TRBV24-1 with TRBJ2-1, with a possible D match to TRBD1 (5 bases). CDR3 length: 13 residues. Trimming left V 4 bases short and J 4 bases short, with 7 bases between. The germline V gene has CDR1 KGHDR and CDR2 SFDVKD. CDR3 protein: CATSDPGYNEQFF. The CDR3, as DNA: TGTGCCACCAGTGACCCAGGGTACAATGAGCAGTTCTTC.

This clone was recorded only once. J is TRBJ1-1 and V is TRBV2; weak D call: TRBD1 (6 bases). The V end lost 5 bases, the J end lost 4 bases, and 11 bases lay between the germline ends. Germline V gene data show CDR1 as SNHLY and CDR2 as FYNNEI. The CDR3 extends over 13 amino acids. CDR3: CASSTGMVTEAFF. The CDR3 coding sequence is TGTGCCAGCAGTACAGGGATGGTCACTGAAGCTTTCTTT.